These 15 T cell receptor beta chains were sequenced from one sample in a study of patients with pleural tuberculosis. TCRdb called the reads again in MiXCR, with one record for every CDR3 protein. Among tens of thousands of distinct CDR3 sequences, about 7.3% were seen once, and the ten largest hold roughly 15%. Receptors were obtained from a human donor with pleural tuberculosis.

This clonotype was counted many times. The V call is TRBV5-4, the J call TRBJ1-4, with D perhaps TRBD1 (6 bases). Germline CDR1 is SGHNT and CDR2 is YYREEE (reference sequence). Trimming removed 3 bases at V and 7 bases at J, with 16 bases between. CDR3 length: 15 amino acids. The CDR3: CASSSQQGSGEKLFF. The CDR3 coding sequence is TGTGCCAGCAGCTCCCAACAGGGAAGCGGTGAAAAACTGTTTTTT.

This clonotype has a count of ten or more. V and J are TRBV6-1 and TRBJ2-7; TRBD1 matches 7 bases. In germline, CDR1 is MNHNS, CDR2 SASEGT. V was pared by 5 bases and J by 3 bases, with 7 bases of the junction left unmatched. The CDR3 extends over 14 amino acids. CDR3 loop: CASSRSGQLYEQYF. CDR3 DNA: TGTGCCAGCAGTCGGTCGGGACAGCTCTACGAGCAGTACTTC.

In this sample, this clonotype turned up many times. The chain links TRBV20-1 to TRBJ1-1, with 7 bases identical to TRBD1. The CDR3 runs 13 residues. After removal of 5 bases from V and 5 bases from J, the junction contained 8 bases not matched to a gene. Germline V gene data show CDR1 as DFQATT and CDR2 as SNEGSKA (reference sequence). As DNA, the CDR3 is TGCAGTGCTCGCCGGGCAGGGGGAACTGAAGCTTTCTTT. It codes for CSARRAGGTEAFF.

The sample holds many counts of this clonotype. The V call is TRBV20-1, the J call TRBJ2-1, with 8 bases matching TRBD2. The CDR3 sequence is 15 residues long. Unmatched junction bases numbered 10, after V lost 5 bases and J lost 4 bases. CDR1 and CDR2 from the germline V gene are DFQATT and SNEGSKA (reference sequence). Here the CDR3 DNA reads TGCAGTGCTTATTCTGGGCTAGCGGGTTACAATGAGCAGTTCTTC. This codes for CSAYSGLAGYNEQFF.

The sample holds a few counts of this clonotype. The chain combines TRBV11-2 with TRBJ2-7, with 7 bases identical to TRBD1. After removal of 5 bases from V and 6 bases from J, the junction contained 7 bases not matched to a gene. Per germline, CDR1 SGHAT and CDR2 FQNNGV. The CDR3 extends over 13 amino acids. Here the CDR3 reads CASSKTDRAEQYV. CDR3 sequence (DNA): TGTGCCAGCAGCAAAACCGACAGGGCCGAGCAGTACGTC.

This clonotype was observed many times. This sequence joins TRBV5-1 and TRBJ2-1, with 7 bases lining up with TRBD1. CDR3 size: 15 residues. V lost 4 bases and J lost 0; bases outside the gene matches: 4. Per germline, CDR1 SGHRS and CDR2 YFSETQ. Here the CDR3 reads CASSPDRSSYNEQFF. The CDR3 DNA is TGCGCCAGCAGCCCGGACAGGAGCTCCTACAATGAGCAGTTCTTC.

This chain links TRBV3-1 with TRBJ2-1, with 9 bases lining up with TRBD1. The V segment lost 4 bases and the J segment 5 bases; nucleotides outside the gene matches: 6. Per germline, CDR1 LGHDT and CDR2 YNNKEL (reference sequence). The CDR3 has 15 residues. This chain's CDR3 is CASSPRDREHNEQFF. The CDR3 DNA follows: TGTGCCAGCAGCCCCCGGGACAGGGAGCACAATGAGCAGTTCTTC.

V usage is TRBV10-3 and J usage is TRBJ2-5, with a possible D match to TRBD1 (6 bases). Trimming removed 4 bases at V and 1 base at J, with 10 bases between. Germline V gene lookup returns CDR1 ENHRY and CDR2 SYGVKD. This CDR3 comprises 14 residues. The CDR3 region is CAISAKTGQETQYF. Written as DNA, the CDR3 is TGTGCCATCAGTGCGAAGACAGGCCAAGAGACCCAGTACTTC.

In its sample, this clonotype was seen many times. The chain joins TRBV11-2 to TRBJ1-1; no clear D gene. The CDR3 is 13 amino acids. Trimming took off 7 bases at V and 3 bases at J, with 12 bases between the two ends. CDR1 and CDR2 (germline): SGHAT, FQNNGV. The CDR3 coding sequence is TGTGCCAGCAACCAAGGGCAATACACTGAAGCTTTCTTT. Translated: CASNQGQYTEAFF. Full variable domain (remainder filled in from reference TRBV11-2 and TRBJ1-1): EAGVAQSPRYKIIEKRQSVAFWCNPISGHATLYWYQQILGQGPKLLIQFQNNGVVDDSQLPKDRFSAERLKGVDSTLKIQPAKLEDSAVYLCASNQGQYTEAFFGQGTRLTVV.

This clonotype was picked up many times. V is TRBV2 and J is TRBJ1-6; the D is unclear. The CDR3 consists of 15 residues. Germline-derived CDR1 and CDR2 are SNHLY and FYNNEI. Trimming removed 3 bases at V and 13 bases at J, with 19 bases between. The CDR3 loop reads CASSETTPGDRPLHF. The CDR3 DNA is TGTGCCAGCAGTGAGACTACCCCGGGTGATCGGCCCCTCCACTTT. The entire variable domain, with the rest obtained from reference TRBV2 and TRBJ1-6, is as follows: EPEVTQTPSHQVTQMGQEVILRCVPISNHLYFYWYRQILGQKVEFLVSFYNNEISEKSEIFDDQFSVERPDGSNFTLKIRSTKLEDSAMYFCASSETTPGDRPLHFGNGTRLTVT.

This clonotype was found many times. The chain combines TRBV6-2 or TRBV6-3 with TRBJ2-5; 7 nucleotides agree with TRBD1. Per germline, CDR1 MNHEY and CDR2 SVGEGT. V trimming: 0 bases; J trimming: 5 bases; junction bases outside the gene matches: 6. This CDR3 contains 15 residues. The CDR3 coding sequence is TGTGCCAGCAGTTACTCTTCGAGCAGGGGGGAGACCCAGTACTTC. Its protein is CASSYSSSRGETQYF.

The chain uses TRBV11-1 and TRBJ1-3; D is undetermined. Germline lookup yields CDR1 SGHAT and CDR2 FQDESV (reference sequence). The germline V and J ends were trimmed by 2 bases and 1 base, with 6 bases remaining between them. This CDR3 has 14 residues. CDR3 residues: CASSLQGSGNTIYF. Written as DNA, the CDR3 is TGTGCCAGCAGCTTACAAGGGTCTGGAAACACCATATATTTT.

CDR3 protein: CASSPLAEQFF. In DNA, the CDR3 is TGTGCCAGCAGCCCCTTAGCGGAGCAGTTCTTC. The J gene is TRBJ2-1, the V gene TRBV7-9, with D tentatively TRBD2 (5 bases). Looked up from germline, CDR1 is SEHNR and CDR2 is FQNEAQ (reference sequence). The CDR3 sequence is 11 residues long. Between the trimmed V and J ends, which lost 5 bases and 10 bases, there was a span of 9 bases.

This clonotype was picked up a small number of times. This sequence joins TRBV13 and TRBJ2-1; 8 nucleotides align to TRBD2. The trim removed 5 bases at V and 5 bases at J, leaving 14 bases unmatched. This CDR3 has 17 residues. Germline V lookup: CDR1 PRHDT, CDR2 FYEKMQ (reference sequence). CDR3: CASSMSSEAGGNNEQFF. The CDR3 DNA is TGTGCCAGCAGCATGAGCTCTGAGGCGGGAGGTAACAATGAGCAGTTCTTC.

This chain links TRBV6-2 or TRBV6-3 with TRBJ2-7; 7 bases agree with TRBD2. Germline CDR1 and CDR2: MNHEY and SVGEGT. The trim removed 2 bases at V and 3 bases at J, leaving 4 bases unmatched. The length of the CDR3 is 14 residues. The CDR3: CASSYGIAGYEQYV. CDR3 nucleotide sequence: TGTGCCAGCAGTTACGGGATAGCGGGCTACGAGCAGTACGTC.